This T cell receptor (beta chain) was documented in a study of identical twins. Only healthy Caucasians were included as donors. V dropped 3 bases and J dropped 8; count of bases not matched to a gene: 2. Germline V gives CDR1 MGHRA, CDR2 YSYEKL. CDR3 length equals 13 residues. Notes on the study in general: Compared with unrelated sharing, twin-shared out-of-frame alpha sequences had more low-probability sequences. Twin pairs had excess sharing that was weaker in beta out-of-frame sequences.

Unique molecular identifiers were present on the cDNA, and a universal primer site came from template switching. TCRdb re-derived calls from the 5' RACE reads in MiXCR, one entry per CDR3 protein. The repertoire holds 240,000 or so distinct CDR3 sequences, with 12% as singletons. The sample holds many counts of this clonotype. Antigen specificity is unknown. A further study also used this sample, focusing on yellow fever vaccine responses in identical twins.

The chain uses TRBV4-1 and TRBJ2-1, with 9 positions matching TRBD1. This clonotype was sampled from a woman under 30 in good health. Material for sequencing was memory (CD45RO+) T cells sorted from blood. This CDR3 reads CASSHTGGYEQFF. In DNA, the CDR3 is TGCGCCAGCAGCCATACAGGGGGCTATGAGCAGTTCTTC.